The 23 T cell receptor beta chains reported below all come from one sample, sequenced in a study of T-cell reconstitution after alpha-beta-depleted transplantation in children. For TCRbeta, the library was prepared with unique molecular identifiers. Each CDR3 protein is one row after TCRdb ran MiXCR on the PCR reads. Here the sample spans 210,000 or so distinct CDR3 sequences, about 9.2% being singletons. Sequenced here: PBMCs from the stem cell graft donor, sampled from the stem cell graft. These receptors were collected from a human donor who donated a stem cell graft to a child with acute lymphoblastic leukemia.

This clonotype was seen a few times. The chain couples TRBV5-1 to TRBJ1-1, with TRBD1 as a possible D gene (6 bases). Trimming cost V 0 bases and J 8 bases, with 14 bases left between them. Germline V CDR1 and CDR2: SGHRS, YFSETQ. The CDR3 is made up of 14 amino acids. For the CDR3, the DNA is TGCGCCAGCAGCTTGGCCTTGGTGCAGGGGGAAGCTTTCTTT. Translated: CASSLALVQGEAFF.

The rearrangement links TRBV7-8 to TRBJ1-1; perhaps TRBD1 as D (5 bases). CDR3 length equals 14 residues. CDR1 and CDR2 (germline): SGHVS, FQNEAQ. Trimming stripped 5 bases from V and 1 base from J, with 11 bases between. The CDR3 DNA follows: TGTGCCAGCAGCACCAACACAGGGAACACTGAAGCTTTCTTT. Protein product: CASSTNTGNTEAFF.

This clonotype came up many times. The chain uses TRBV3-1 and TRBJ1-5; tentatively, D is TRBD1 (5 bases). The CDR3 covers 15 residues. V was pared by 3 bases and J by 3 bases, with 12 bases between. Germline V lookup: CDR1 LGHDT, CDR2 YNNKEL (reference sequence). The CDR3 here is CASSQRTFFNQPQHF. For the CDR3, the DNA is TGTGCCAGCAGCCAGCGGACATTCTTCAATCAGCCCCAGCATTTT.

A remark on this clonotype: At one end the junction does not follow the germline gene, possibly because of a read error. The chain links TRBV11-1 to TRBJ2-1, with D unresolved. Looked up from germline, CDR1 is SGHAT and CDR2 is FQDESV (reference sequence). This CDR3 comprises 15 residues. This chain's CDR3 is CASSFVHSSYNEEFF. For the CDR3, the DNA is TGTGCCAGCAGCTTTGTCCACAGCTCCTACAATGAGGAGTTCTTC.

The sample holds many counts of this clonotype. The gene calls are TRBV12-3 or TRBV12-4 and TRBJ2-1, with unresolved D. CDR3 length equals 11 residues. The ends were cut back, 1 base at V and 8 bases at J, with 3 bases in the middle. In DNA form, the CDR3 reads TGTGCCAGCAGTTTAGTCGATGAGCAGTTCTTC. Translation gives CASSLVDEQFF.

This clonotype was observed many times. V and J are TRBV12-3 or TRBV12-4 and TRBJ2-1; weak D call: TRBD2 (5 bases). Trimming removed 4 bases from V and 1 base from J, with 8 bases in between. The CDR3 consists of 14 residues. CDR3 nucleotide sequence: TGTGCCAGCAGTTCGGACTGGTCCTACAATGAGCAGTTCTTC. Translating gives CASSSDWSYNEQFF.

This clonotype was detected many times. The chain uses TRBV3-1 and TRBJ1-1; D remains unclear. The CDR3 is 13 amino acids. V lost 1 base and J 1 base, leaving 4 bases between the germline ends. Germline values: CDR1 LGHDT, CDR2 YNNKEL (reference sequence). CDR3 coding DNA: TGTGCCAGCAGCCAAGGACAGAACACTGAAGCTTTCTTT. Translated, it gives CASSQGQNTEAFF.

The CDR3 DNA reads TGTGCCAGCAGTGAGTGGGGAACCTCCTACAATGAGCAGTTCTTC. Translating it yields CASSEWGTSYNEQFF. This chain uses TRBV6-1 with TRBJ2-1; no firm D call. V was cut by 3 bases and J by 0 bases, with 9 bases left in between. CDR3 length: 15 residues. Germline V gene sequence: CDR1 MNHNS, CDR2 SASEGT.

J is TRBJ2-7 and V is TRBV5-1; 12 nucleotides line up with TRBD2. The J segment lost 0 bases and the V segment lost 5 bases, leaving 9 bases of the junction unmatched. Looked up from germline, CDR1 is SGHRS and CDR2 is YFSETQ. The CDR3 extends over 17 amino acids. Here the CDR3 reads CASRRTRTSGVSYEQYF. The CDR3 DNA reads as TGCGCCAGCAGAAGAACCAGGACTAGCGGGGTCTCCTACGAGCAGTACTTC.

This clonotype showed up just a few times. J is TRBJ1-1 and V is TRBV18; 9 bases agree with TRBD1. The CDR3 has 15 residues. V lost 1 base to trimming and J lost 6 bases; unmatched junction nucleotides: 6. The germline gives CDR1 KGHSH, CDR2 LQKENI. The CDR3 sequence: CASSPRGTGKPEAFF. CDR3 nucleotides: TGTGCCAGCTCACCACGGGGGACAGGGAAGCCTGAAGCTTTCTTT. Complete variable domain (other parts from reference TRBV18 and TRBJ1-1): NAGVMQNPRHLVRRRGQEARLRCSPMKGHSHVYWYRQLPEEGLKFMVYLQKENIIDESGMPKERFSAEFPKEGPSILRIQQVVRGDSAAYFCASSPRGTGKPEAFFGQGTRLTVV.

The chain couples TRBV19 to TRBJ1-5; weak D call: TRBD1 (6 bases). The germline V gene has CDR1 LNHDA and CDR2 SQIVND (reference sequence). With 6 bases removed from V and 3 bases from J, the gap between germline ends came to 15 bases. CDR3 size: 15 residues. CDR3 in DNA: TGTGCCAGTAGGGTCCGGGACAACAACAATCAGCCCCAGCATTTT. Its protein product is CASRVRDNNNQPQHF.

V gene TRBV6-5 combines with J gene TRBJ2-6, with D tentatively TRBD2 (5 bases). Per germline, CDR1 MNHEY and CDR2 SVGAGI. This CDR3 spans 16 amino acids. V gave up 0 bases and J gave up 1 base, with 7 bases separating them. The CDR3 sequence: CASSYSLGSGANVLTF. CDR3 nucleotides: TGTGCCAGCAGTTACTCACTAGGTTCTGGGGCCAACGTCCTGACTTTC.

This clonotype was seen repeatedly, ten times or more. The chain links TRBV2 to TRBJ1-3; the D is unclear. CDR3 size: 12 residues. Germline V CDR1 and CDR2: SNHLY, FYNNEI. V lost 8 bases, J lost 4 bases, and 9 bases lay in between. The CDR3 spells CASQYSGNTIYF. DNA for the CDR3: TGTGCCAGCCAGTACTCGGGAAACACCATATATTTT. Full variable domain (outside the CDR3, taken from reference TRBV2 and TRBJ1-3): EPEVTQTPSHQVTQMGQEVILRCVPISNHLYFYWYRQILGQKVEFLVSFYNNEISEKSEIFDDQFSVERPDGSNFTLKIRSTKLEDSAMYFCASQYSGNTIYFGEGSWLTVV.

This clonotype appeared a few times. V usage is TRBV5-6 and J usage is TRBJ2-2; a possible D gene is TRBD2 (6 bases). Germline-derived CDR1 and CDR2 are SGHDT and YYEEEE. The CDR3 is 16 amino acids. The V and J ends lost 0 bases and 3 bases respectively, with 12 bases between them. The DNA of the CDR3 is TGTGCCAGCAGCTTGGGGCTAGCGAGCGACACCGGGGAGCTGTTTTTT. The encoded protein is CASSLGLASDTGELFF.

This clonotype was counted between two and nine times. The rearrangement links TRBV20-1 to TRBJ1-6, with D hard to call. The germline V gene encodes CDR1 DFQATT and CDR2 SNEGSKA (reference sequence). V was cut by 0 bases and J by 10 bases, with 13 bases left in between. This CDR3 region has 14 residues. In DNA form, the CDR3 reads TGCAGTGCTAGAGATGAGGGCTACTGGTCACCCCTCCACTTT. Translation gives CSARDEGYWSPLHF.

This clonotype came up many times. The J gene is TRBJ1-1, the V gene TRBV19; unclear D gene. CDR3 length equals 13 residues. Trimming shortened V by 8 bases and J by 4 bases, and 14 bases separated the two germline ends. Germline V gene sequence: CDR1 LNHDA, CDR2 SQIVND (reference sequence). The CDR3 spells CASGQNLGTEAFF. For the CDR3, the DNA is TGTGCCAGTGGTCAAAACCTGGGCACTGAAGCTTTCTTT.

This clonotype was seen a handful of times. The CDR3 is CASSRSTSLGHIKDTQYF. CDR3 bases: TGTGCCAGCAGCCGTAGTACCTCCCTGGGACATATTAAGGATACGCAGTATTTT. The chain combines TRBV12-3 or TRBV12-4 with TRBJ2-3, with a possible D match to TRBD1 (6 bases). V was pared by 6 bases and J by 6 bases, with 28 bases between. The CDR3 is 18 residues long.

This clonotype was picked up many times. The CDR3 bases are TGTGCCAGCAGTCAAGGGACAGGGGCTCCAAAAGAAGCTTTCTTT. Its translation is CASSQGTGAPKEAFF. The chain joins TRBV27 to TRBJ1-1, with 10 bases aligning to TRBD1. V lost 5 bases, J lost 8 bases, and 11 bases stayed unmatched. Germline V gene lookup returns CDR1 MNHEY and CDR2 SMNVEV (reference sequence). The CDR3 contains 15 residues.

This rearrangement joins TRBV7-9 to TRBJ1-4; no clear D gene. CDR1 SEHNR and CDR2 FQNEAQ come from the germline V gene (reference sequence). V was cut by 8 bases and J by 8 bases, with 21 bases left in between. The CDR3 runs to 15 residues. CDR3 residues: CASDNRGPGGEKLFF. Here the CDR3 DNA reads TGTGCCAGCGATAACCGAGGGCCCGGAGGGGAAAAACTGTTTTTT.

The chain combines TRBV7-9 with TRBJ2-2; D not resolved. Germline CDR1 SEHNR, CDR2 FQNEAQ (reference sequence). Trimming stripped 8 bases from V and 9 bases from J, with 7 bases between. There are 10 residues in the CDR3. The CDR3 is CASYGRELFF. Here the CDR3 DNA reads TGTGCCAGCTACGGTCGGGAGCTGTTTTTT.

The rearrangement uses TRBV20-1 and TRBJ1-2, with 10 bases aligning to TRBD1. J was trimmed by 8 bases and V by 4 bases; bases with no gene match: 10. The CDR3 spans 14 residues. CDR1 DFQATT and CDR2 SNEGSKA come from the germline V gene (reference sequence). The DNA for the CDR3 is TGCAGTGCTACCCCCGGGACAGGGGAAGACGGCTACACCTTC. Translation gives CSATPGTGEDGYTF.

The genes are TRBV19 and TRBJ2-2; D may be TRBD2 (6 bases). CDR3 length: 15 residues. Germline loops: CDR1 LNHDA, CDR2 SQIVND (reference sequence). Trimming pared 5 bases from V and 5 bases from J, leaving 15 bases between. Here the CDR3 DNA reads TGTGCCAGTAGTGTCGGAGGGGACCGGACCGGGGAGCTGTTTTTT. Protein: CASSVGGDRTGELFF. Complete variable domain (other parts from reference TRBV19 and TRBJ2-2): DGGITQSPKYLFRKEGQNVTLSCEQNLNHDAMYWYRQDPGQGLRLIYYSQIVNDFQKGDIAEGYSVSREKKESFPLTVTSAQKNPTAFYLCASSVGGDRTGELFFGEGSRLTVL.

This clonotype was seen ten or more times. The chain recombines TRBV2 with TRBJ2-7; the D is unclear. This CDR3 is 11 amino acids long. The germline V gene encodes CDR1 SNHLY and CDR2 FYNNEI. Trimming cost V 6 bases and J 3 bases, with 6 bases left between them. CDR3 sequence (DNA): TGTGCCAGCAGCGCCCGCTACGAGCAGTACTTC. It yields the protein CASSARYEQYF.